This T cell receptor beta chain was documented in a study of blood T cell repertoires in COVID-19. Study overall: Acute and convalescent COVID-19 specimens originated in the United States, Italy and Spain. In each case, the material was cDNA or gDNA derived from T cells, B-cell-depleted T cells, or PBMCs.

Germline V lookup: CDR1 SGHTA, CDR2 FQGNSA. The CDR3 has 17 residues. The junction had 6 bases not matched to a gene; V was cut back by 1 base and J by 3 bases. Authors' processing steps: The authors estimated nucleated cell counts from reference gene primer amplification. Sequenced by immunoSEQ multiplex PCR; TCRdb stores in-frame clones only, minus some. The DNA gave D and trimming, while V, J and clone size come from that table. This sample has 200,000 to 250,000 clones, with under 90% found just once. This chain uses TRBV7-2 with TRBJ2-5; 12 nucleotides align to TRBD2. Sequenced material: peripheral blood. The source is an elderly woman with acute or convalescent COVID-19. CDR3 in DNA: TGTGCCAGCAGCTTAGTTGCCCTAGCGGGGGGGAAAGAGACCCAGTACTTC. Translation: CASSLVALAGGKETQYF.